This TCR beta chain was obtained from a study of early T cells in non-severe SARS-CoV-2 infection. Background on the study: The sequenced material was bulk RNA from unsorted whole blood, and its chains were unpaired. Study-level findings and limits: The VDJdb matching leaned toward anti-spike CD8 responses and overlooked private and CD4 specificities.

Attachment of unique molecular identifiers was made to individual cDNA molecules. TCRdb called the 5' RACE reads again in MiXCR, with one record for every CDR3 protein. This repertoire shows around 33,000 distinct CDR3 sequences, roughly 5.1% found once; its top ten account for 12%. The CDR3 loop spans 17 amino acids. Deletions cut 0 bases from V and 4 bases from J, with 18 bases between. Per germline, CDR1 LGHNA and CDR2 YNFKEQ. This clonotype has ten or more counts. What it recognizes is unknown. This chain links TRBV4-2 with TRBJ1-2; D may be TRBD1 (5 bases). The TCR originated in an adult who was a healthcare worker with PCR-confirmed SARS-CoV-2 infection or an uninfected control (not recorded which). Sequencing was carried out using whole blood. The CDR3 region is CASSQDRESGRGYGYTF. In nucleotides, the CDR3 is TGTGCCAGCAGCCAAGATCGGGAGTCAGGGAGGGGCTATGGCTACACCTTC.